This T cell receptor beta chain originates from a study of breast tumors, draining lymph nodes, adjacent tissues. The CDR3 runs 15 residues. Germline CDR1 is SGHDN and CDR2 is FVKESK. This clonotype occurred a few times. This sequence may be a read error, since a much larger clone differs from it by one base. Samples came from axillary lymph nodes draining the breast cancer. TCRdb analysed the multiplex PCR reads with MiXCR anew, one entry per CDR3 protein. The data contain some 150,000 distinct CDR3 sequences, roughly 35% of them seen just once; the ten biggest clones take up less than 4%. Input material: axillary lymph node tissue. The chain combines TRBV14 with TRBJ1-2; no firm D call. The origin of this receptor is a female donor with breast cancer. Some clones in this sample may be carry-over from other donors' samples. The CDR3 protein is CASSQSGSGRPGSTF. CDR3 DNA sequence: TGTGCCAGCAGCCAAAGTGGATCCGGTCGGCCTGGCTCCACCTTC.